The source of this T cell receptor (beta chain) is a study of control samples from healthy donors and cancer patients. Sequencing used immunoSEQ multiplex PCR; TCRdb keeps in-frame clones, though not all of them. The repertoire has roughly 86,000 clones, roughly 91% of them found once; the top ten carry more than 15%. This CDR3 is 14 amino acids long. Germline V gene data show CDR1 as GTSNPN and CDR2 as SVGIG (reference sequence). J lost 9 bases, V lost 5 bases, and 10 bases had no gene match. The sequenced material came from blood. This rearrangement joins TRBV30 to TRBJ2-3, with 11 bases matching TRBD2. This receptor was identified in a man younger than 45 in good health. CDR3 residues: CAWLAGGLMTTQYF. The CDR3 DNA follows: TGTGCCTGGTTAGCGGGGGGGCTCATGACGACGCAGTATTTT. The complete variable domain, with remaining parts taken from reference TRBV30 and TRBJ2-3, reads SQTIHQWPATLVQPVGSPLSLECTVEGTSNPNLYWYRQAAGRGLQLLFYSVGIGQISSEVPQNLSASRPQDRQFILSSKKLLLSDSGFYLCAWLAGGLMTTQYFGPGTRLTVL.